The clone carrying this T cell receptor beta chain was counted a few times. Its antigen remains unknown. The CDR3 spans 16 residues. Between the trimmed V and J ends, which lost 0 bases and 4 bases, there was a span of 16 bases. Germline CDR1 SGHRS, CDR2 YFSETQ. Since all of the isolated RNA was reverse transcribed, expressed TCRB transcripts were what got sequenced. Measured with immunoSEQ multiplex PCR; TCRdb has only the in-frame clones, and not every one. Found here are about 210,000 clones, approximately 10% of them singletons; the top ten hold 1% to 1.5%. The sample is drawn from a study of beta chain features in type 1 diabetes. Study conclusions and caveats: Whether HLA type influences TCRB rearrangement remained unresolved here.

The specimen was central memory CD4+ T cells from blood. The chain carries TRBV5-1 and TRBJ1-1; possibly TRBD1 for D (5 bases). The sequence came from a man in his late teens or twenties in good health. The CDR3 sequence is CASSLATLPGGTEAFF. The CDR3 DNA follows: TGCGCCAGCAGCTTGGCCACCCTCCCGGGGGGCACTGAAGCTTTCTTT.